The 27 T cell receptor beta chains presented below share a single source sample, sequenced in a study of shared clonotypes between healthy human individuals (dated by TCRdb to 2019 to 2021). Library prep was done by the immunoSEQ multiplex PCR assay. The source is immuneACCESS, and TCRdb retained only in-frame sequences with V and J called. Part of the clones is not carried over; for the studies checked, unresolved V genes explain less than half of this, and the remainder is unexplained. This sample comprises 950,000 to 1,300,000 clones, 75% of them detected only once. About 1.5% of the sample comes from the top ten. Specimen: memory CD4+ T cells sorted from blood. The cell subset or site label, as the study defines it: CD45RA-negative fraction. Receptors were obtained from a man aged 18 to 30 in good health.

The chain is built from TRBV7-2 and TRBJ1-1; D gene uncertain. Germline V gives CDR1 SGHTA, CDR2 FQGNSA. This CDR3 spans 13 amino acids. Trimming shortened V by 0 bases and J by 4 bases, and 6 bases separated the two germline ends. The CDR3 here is CASSLAGPTEAFF. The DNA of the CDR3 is TGTGCCAGCAGCTTAGCAGGGCCCACTGAAGCTTTCTTT.

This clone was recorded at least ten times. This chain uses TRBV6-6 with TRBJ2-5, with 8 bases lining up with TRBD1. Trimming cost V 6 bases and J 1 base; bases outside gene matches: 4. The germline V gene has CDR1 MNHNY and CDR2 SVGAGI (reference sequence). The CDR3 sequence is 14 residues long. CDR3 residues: CASSPGQGQETQYF. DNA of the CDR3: TGTGCCAGCAGCCCTGGACAGGGCCAAGAGACCCAGTACTTC.

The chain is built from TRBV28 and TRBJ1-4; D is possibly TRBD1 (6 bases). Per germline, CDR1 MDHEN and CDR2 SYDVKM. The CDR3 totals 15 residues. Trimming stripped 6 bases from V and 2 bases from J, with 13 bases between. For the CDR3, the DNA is TGTGCCAGCAGGGCCCCGCAGGGGACTAATGAAAAACTGTTTTTT. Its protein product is CASRAPQGTNEKLFF. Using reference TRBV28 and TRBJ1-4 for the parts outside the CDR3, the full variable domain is DVKVTQSSRYLVKRTGEKVFLECVQDMDHENMFWYRQDPGLGLRLIYFSYDVKMKEKGDIPEGYSVSREKKERFSLILESASTNQTSMYLCASRAPQGTNEKLFFGSGTQLSVL.

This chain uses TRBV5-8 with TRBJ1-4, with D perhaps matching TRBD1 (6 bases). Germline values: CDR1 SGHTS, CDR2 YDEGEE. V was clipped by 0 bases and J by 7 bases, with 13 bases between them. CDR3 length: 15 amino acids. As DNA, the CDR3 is TGTGCCAGCAGCTTGGGTACAGGGACTGGTGAAAAACTGTTTTTT. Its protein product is CASSLGTGTGEKLFF.

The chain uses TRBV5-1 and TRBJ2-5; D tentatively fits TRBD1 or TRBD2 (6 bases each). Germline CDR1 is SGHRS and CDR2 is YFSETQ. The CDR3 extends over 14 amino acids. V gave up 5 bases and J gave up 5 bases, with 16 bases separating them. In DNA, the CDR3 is TGCGCCAGCAGTTATGGGGGGCGAGGGGAGACCCAGTACTTC. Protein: CASSYGGRGETQYF.

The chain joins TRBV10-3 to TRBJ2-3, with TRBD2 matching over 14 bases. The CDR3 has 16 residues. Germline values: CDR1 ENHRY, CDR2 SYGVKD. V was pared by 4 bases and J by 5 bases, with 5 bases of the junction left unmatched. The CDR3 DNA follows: TGTGCCATCAGTGTGACTAGCGGGGGGGCCGGAGATACGCAGTATTTT. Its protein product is CAISVTSGGAGDTQYF.

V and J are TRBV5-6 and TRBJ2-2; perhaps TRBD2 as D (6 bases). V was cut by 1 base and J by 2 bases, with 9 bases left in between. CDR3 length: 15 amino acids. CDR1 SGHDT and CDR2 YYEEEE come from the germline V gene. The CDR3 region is CASSLTSRNTGELFF. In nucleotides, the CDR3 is TGTGCCAGCAGCTTGACTAGCAGAAACACCGGGGAGCTGTTTTTT.

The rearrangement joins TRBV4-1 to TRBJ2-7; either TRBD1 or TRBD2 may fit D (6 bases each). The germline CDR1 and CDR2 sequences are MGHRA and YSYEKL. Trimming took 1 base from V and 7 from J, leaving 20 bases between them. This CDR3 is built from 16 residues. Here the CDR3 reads CASSQALRGPRGEQYF. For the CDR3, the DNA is TGCGCCAGCAGCCAAGCCCTACGGGGGCCACGGGGTGAGCAGTACTTC.

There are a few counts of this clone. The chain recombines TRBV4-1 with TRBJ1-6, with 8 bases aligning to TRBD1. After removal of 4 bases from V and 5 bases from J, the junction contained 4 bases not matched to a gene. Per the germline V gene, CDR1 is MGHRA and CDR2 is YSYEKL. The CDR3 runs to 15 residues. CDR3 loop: CASSRDRTNNSPLHF. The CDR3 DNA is TGCGCCAGCAGCCGGGACAGGACTAATAATTCACCCCTCCACTTT.

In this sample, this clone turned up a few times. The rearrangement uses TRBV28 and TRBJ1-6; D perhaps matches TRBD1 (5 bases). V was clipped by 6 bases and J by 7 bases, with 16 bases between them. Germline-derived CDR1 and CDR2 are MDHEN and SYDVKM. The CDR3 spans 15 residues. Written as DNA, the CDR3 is TGTGCCAGCAGCCTGGCTGGGCAGGGCAATTCACCCCTCCACTTT. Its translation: CASSLAGQGNSPLHF.

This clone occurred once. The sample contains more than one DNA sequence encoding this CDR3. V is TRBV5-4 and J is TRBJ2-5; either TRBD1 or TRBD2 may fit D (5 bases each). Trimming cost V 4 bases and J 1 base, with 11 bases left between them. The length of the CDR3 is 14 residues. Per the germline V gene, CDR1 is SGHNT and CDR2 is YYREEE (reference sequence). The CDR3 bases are TGTGCCAGCAGCCCGGGACGGAGCCAAGAGACCCAGTACTTC. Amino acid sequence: CASSPGRSQETQYF.

The CDR3 protein is CASSVNTGGSFGNTIYF. CDR3 DNA sequence: TGTGCCAGCAGCGTCAACACAGGGGGATCATTTGGAAACACCATATATTTT. The chain carries TRBV9 and TRBJ1-3; 8 bases map to TRBD1. J lost 3 bases, V lost 2 bases, and 10 bases had no gene match. The CDR3 is 17 residues long. In germline, CDR1 is SGDLS, CDR2 YYNGEE.

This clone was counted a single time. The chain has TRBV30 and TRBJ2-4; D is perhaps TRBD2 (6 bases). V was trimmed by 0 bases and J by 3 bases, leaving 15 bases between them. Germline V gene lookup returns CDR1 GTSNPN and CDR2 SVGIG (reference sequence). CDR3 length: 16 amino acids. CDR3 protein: CAWSVKRVAGKNIQYF. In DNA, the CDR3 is TGTGCCTGGAGTGTCAAGCGGGTAGCTGGCAAAAACATTCAGTACTTC.

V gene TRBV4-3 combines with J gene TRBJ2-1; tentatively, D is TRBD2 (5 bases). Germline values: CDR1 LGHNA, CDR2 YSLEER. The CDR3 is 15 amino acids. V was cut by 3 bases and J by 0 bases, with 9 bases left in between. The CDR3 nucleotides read TGCGCCAGCAGCCAGGGAGTAACCTCCTACAATGAGCAGTTCTTC. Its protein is CASSQGVTSYNEQFF.

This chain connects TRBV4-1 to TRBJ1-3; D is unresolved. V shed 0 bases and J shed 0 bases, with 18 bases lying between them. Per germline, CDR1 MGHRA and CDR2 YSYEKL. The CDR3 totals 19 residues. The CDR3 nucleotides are TGCGCCAGCAGCCAAGATCTAGGTTGGCGGGAAGGCTCTGGAAACACCATATATTTT. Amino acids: CASSQDLGWREGSGNTIYF.

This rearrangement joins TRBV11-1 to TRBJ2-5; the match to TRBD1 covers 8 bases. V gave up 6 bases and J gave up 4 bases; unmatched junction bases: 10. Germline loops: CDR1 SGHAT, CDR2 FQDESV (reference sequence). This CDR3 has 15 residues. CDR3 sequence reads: CASRKQGAGRETQYF. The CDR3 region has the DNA TGTGCCAGCAGAAAGCAGGGGGCCGGGAGAGAGACCCAGTACTTC.

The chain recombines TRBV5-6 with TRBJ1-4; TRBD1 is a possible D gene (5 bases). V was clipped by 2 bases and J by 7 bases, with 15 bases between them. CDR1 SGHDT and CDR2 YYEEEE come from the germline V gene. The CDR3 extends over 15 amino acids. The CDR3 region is CASSFRQDILEKLFF. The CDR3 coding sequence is TGTGCCAGCAGCTTTCGGCAGGACATTCTTGAAAAACTGTTTTTT.

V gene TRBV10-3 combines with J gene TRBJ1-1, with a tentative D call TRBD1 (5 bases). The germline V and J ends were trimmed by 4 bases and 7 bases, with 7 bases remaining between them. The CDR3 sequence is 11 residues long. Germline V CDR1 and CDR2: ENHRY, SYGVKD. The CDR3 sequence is CAISGGGEAFF. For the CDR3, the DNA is TGTGCCATCAGTGGGGGGGGTGAAGCTTTCTTT.

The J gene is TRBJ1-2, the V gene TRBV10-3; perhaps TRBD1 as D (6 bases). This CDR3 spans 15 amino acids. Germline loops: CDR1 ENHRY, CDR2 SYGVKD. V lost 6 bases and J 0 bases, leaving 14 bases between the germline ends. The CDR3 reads CAIRNGQQPNYGYTF. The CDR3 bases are TGTGCCATCAGGAACGGACAGCAGCCTAACTATGGCTACACCTTC.

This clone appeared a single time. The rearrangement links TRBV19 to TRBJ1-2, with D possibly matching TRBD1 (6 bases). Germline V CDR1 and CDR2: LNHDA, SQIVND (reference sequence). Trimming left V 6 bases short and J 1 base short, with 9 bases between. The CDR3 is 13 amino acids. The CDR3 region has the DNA TGTGCCAGTAGCGGACAGCGTAACTATGGCTACACCTTC. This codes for CASSGQRNYGYTF. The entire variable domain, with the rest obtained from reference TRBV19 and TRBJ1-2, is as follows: DGGITQSPKYLFRKEGQNVTLSCEQNLNHDAMYWYRQDPGQGLRLIYYSQIVNDFQKGDIAEGYSVSREKKESFPLTVTSAQKNPTAFYLCASSGQRNYGYTFGSGTRLTVV.

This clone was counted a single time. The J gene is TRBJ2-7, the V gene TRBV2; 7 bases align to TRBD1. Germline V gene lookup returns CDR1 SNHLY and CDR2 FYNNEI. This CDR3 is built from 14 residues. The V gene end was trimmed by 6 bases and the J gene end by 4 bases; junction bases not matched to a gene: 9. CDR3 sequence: CASRKQGREYEQYF. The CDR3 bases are TGTGCCAGCAGGAAACAGGGGCGAGAATACGAGCAGTACTTC.

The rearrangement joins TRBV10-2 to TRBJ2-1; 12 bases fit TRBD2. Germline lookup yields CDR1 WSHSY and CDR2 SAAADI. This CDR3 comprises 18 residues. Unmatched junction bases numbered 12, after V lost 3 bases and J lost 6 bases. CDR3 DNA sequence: TGCGCCAGCAGTGATTTCTTGACTAGCGGGAGTCGGTCCAATGAGCAGTTCTTC. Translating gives CASSDFLTSGSRSNEQFF.

The DNA for the CDR3 is TGTGCCAGCAGCTTAACCCCCATGGGGGGCTTAGAGAATGAGCAGTTCTTC. Protein product: CASSLTPMGGLENEQFF. The J gene is TRBJ2-1, the V gene TRBV11-2, with D tentatively TRBD1 or TRBD2 (6 bases each). The CDR3 covers 17 residues. V lost 2 bases and J lost 7, with 21 bases in between. Per the germline V gene, CDR1 is SGHAT and CDR2 is FQNNGV.

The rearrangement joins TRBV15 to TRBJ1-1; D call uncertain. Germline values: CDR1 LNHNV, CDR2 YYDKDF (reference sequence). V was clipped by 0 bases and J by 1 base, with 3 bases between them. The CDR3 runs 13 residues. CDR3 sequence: CATSRDTNTEAFF. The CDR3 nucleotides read TGTGCCACCAGCAGAGATACGAACACTGAAGCTTTCTTT.

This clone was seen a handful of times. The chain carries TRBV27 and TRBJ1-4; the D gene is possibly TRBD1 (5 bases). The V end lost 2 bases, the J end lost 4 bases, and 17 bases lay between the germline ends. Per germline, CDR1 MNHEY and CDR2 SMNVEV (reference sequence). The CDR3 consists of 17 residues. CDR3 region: CASSLMGLGLSNEKLFF. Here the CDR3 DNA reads TGTGCCAGCAGTTTAATGGGATTGGGACTGAGTAATGAAAAACTGTTTTTT. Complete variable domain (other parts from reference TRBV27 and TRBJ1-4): EAQVTQNPRYLITVTGKKLTVTCSQNMNHEYMSWYRQDPGLGLRQIYYSMNVEVTDKGDVPEGYKVSRKEKRNFPLILESPSPNQTSLYFCASSLMGLGLSNEKLFFGSGTQLSVL.

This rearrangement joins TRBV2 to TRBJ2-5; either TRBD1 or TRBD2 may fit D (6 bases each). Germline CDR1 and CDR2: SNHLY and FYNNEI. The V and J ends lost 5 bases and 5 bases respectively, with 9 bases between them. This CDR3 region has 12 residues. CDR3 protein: CASSQGRETQYF. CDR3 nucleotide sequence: TGTGCCAGCAGTCAGGGGAGGGAGACCCAGTACTTC. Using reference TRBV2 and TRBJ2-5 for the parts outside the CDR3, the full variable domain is EPEVTQTPSHQVTQMGQEVILRCVPISNHLYFYWYRQILGQKVEFLVSFYNNEISEKSEIFDDQFSVERPDGSNFTLKIRSTKLEDSAMYFCASSQGRETQYFGPGTRLLVL.

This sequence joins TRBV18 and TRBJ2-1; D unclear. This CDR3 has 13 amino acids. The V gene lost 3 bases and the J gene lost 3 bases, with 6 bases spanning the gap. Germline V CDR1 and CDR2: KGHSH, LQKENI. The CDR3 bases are TGTGCCAGCTCACCTGCCCTCTACAATGAGCAGTTCTTC. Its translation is CASSPALYNEQFF.